This T cell receptor (beta chain) comes out of a study of blood T cell repertoires in COVID-19 (dated by TCRdb to the early 2020s). Regarding the research as a whole: Collaborator samples came from the United States, Italy and Spain and covered acute and convalescent phases of COVID-19. The prospective study material was composed of cDNA or gDNA derived from T cells, B-cell-depleted T cells, or PBMCs. Deeply sampled blood TCRbeta repertoires from subjects exposed to, actively infected with, or recovered from COVID-19 were included in the dataset. The repertoires were released in a freely available public database intended as a resource for research on the immune response to SARS-CoV-2. Samples came from the ongoing ImmuneRACE study (first 160 participants) plus 1,254 subjects from 6 global collaborators. A de-identified subject ID, COVID-19 status, age in years and sex were almost always included in the sample metadata. Where HLA class I and class II types were available, the types were taken from metadata supplied by the sample provider, not from assay-based typing.

From V the trimming removes 6 bases and from J it removes 0 bases, while the gene matches leave 8 bases of the junction unaccounted for. In the germline V gene (reference sequence), CDR1 corresponds to MNHEY and CDR2 to SMNVEV. The CDR3 spans 16 residues, from the cysteine through the phenylalanine. The entry retains the CDR3 DNA only, 48 bases that are in frame from base 1. Collaborating institutions collected whole blood in K2EDTA tubes following their own protocols. For TCRbeta analysis, collaborator samples were shipped as frozen whole blood, as isolated PBMCs, or as DNA extracted from either sample type. What the study reported, not specific to this receptor: How much clinical and demographic metadata was included differed by source and by participant, and the metadata was provided uncurated.

TCRbeta CDR3 regions were amplified from genomic DNA using the immunoSEQ Assay, a bias-controlled multiplex PCR. The paper's data handling went like this. Within the assay, amplification of reference gene primers was used to estimate how many nucleated cells each sample contained. To quantify the absolute abundance of each unique TCRbeta CDR3 rearrangement, sequence reads were collapsed and filtered. For each sample, productive Simpson clonality was calculated as the square root of Simpson's diversity index over productive rearrangements. Entries here come from immuneACCESS through TCRdb and include only in-frame sequences with V and J called. Some clones fail to appear in such tables; in the studies checked, an unresolved V gene covers under half of the shortfall, and the cause of the remainder is unknown. The DNA was the basis for D and trimming; V, J and clone size are from that table. The sample table contains over 400,000 clones; only one count was recorded for 86% of them. The biggest ten clones account for roughly 1.4% of the sample.

A word on this clone: The clone's antigen remains unknown. No much larger clonotype is one base removed from it; base qualities were not supplied.

The sample taken for sequencing was peripheral blood. Here the chain combines TRBV27 and TRBJ2-3; a stretch of 8 junction bases matches TRBD2. This TCR was recovered from a woman under 40 with active or convalescent COVID-19. This receptor has the CDR3 CASRGPAGGSTDTQYF. Read as DNA, the sequence is TGTGCCAGCAGGGGTCCGGCGGGGGGAAGCACAGATACGCAGTATTTT.